Listed below are T cell receptor beta chains from one sample, sequenced in a study of blood T cell repertoires in COVID-19. Assay: immunoSEQ multiplex PCR; the TCRdb copy retains only in-frame clones and omits some. The sample yields roughly 50,000 clones, just over 85% seen once. The source material was peripheral blood. The receptors derive from a man in his sixties or seventies with acute or convalescent COVID-19. The CDR3 runs from the conserved cysteine through the conserved F or W. D genes are given only for firm matches. The listing skips clone size in some rows; elsewhere it reads once, few, many or a size class.

clone_size	v_call	d_call	j_call	cdr3_length	cdr3_aa	cdr3_nt
-	TRBV6-6	TRBD2	TRBJ2-2	14	CASRLAGGTGELFF	TGTGCCAGCCGACTAGCGGGGGGAACCGGGGAGCTGTTTTTT
-	TRBV3-1/TRBV3-2	-	TRBJ1-2	17	CASSHMSGGWGGYGYTF	TGTGCCAGCAGCCACATGAGCGGGGGGTGGGGAGGCTATGGCTACACCTTC
-	TRBV7-9	-	TRBJ1-2	13	CASSPRVYYGYTF	TGTGCCAGCAGCCCCCGAGTATACTATGGCTACACCTTC
-	TRBV10-3	-	TRBJ1-3	14	CAISDTYSGNTIYF	TGTGCCATCAGTGACACCTACTCTGGAAACACCATATATTTT
-	TRBV2	TRBD1	TRBJ1-2	14	CASSTGQGGGGYTF	TGTGCCAGCAGCACGGGACAGGGAGGGGGTGGCTACACCTTC
-	TRBV27	TRBD1	TRBJ2-2	16	CASSPGTGGNTGELFF	TGTGCCAGCAGTCCCGGGACAGGGGGGAACACCGGGGAGCTGTTTTTT
-	TRBV6-2/TRBV6-3	TRBD1	TRBJ1-6	15	CASSIPGQGWSPLHF	TGTGCCAGCAGCATTCCGGGACAGGGGTGGTCACCCCTCCACTTT
-	TRBV7-2	TRBD1	TRBJ1-2	14	CASSSPDRGSSYTF	TGTGCCAGCAGCTCTCCCGACAGGGGGAGTAGCTACACCTTC
-	TRBV3-1/TRBV3-2	TRBD1	TRBJ1-4	17	CASSLTGGGATNEKLFF	TGTGCCAGCAGCCTCACAGGGGGCGGGGCAACTAATGAAAAACTGTTTTTT
-	TRBV4-1	TRBD1	TRBJ1-5	16	CASSQVPGQTYQPQHF	TGCGCCAGCAGCCAAGTACCGGGACAGACTTATCAGCCCCAGCATTTT
few	TRBV14	-	TRBJ2-7	13	CASSQVQGAEQYF	TGTGCCAGCAGCCAAGTACAGGGTGCCGAGCAGTACTTC
once	TRBV9	TRBD2	TRBJ2-5	19	CASSVGVLAGGSKTETQYF	TGTGCCAGCAGCGTAGGAGTACTAGCGGGGGGGAGTAAGACGGAGACCCAGTACTTC
-	TRBV11-2	-	TRBJ1-4	15	CASSVMGGVNEKLFF	TGTGCCAGCAGCGTAATGGGAGGGGTTAATGAAAAACTGTTTTTT
few	TRBV3-1/TRBV3-2	TRBD1	TRBJ1-1	14	CASSQATGKTEAFF	TGTGCCAGCAGCCAAGCGACAGGGAAGACTGAAGCTTTCTTT
-	TRBV18	TRBD2	TRBJ2-1	11	CASSPAGGQFF	TGTGCCAGCTCACCAGCGGGAGGCCAGTTCTTC
-	TRBV2	TRBD1	TRBJ1-4	15	CASSQGGQDNEKLFF	TGTGCCAGCTCTCAGGGGGGACAGGATAATGAAAAACTGTTTTTT
-	TRBV6-5	TRBD1	TRBJ1-2	14	CASTRTGAPYGYTF	TGTGCCAGCACCCGGACAGGGGCCCCTTATGGCTACACCTTC
-	TRBV6-6	-	TRBJ1-1	14	CASSYSTGNTEAFF	TGTGCCAGCAGTTACTCGACAGGGAACACTGAAGCTTTCTTT
-	TRBV6-6	TRBD1	TRBJ2-5	16	CASSPPRDRVSETQYF	TGTGCCAGCAGTCCCCCCCGGGACAGGGTCTCAGAGACCCAGTACTTC
once	TRBV29-1	-	TRBJ2-1	11	CSVEEASEQFF	TGCAGCGTTGAAGAGGCTAGCGAGCAGTTCTTC
-	TRBV5-1	TRBD1	TRBJ1-1	13	CASSGYRGPEAFF	TGCGCCAGCAGCGGTTACAGGGGGCCTGAAGCTTTCTTT
-	TRBV24-1	-	TRBJ1-1	14	CATSSGRWATEAFF	TGTGCCACCAGTTCTGGCAGGTGGGCCACTGAAGCTTTCTTT
-	TRBV5-1	TRBD1	TRBJ1-1	15	CASRQGTGVNTEAFF	TGCGCCAGCAGGCAGGGAACAGGGGTCAACACTGAAGCTTTCTTT
-	TRBV19	TRBD2	TRBJ2-5	17	CASSTPRLAGLRETQYF	TGTGCCAGTAGTACGCCACGACTAGCGGGGTTACGAGAGACCCAGTACTTC
-	TRBV7-9	-	TRBJ1-1	14	CASSLEVGGAAAFF	TGTGCCAGCAGCTTAGAGGTTGGCGGGGCGGCTGCTTTCTTT
-	TRBV6-1	-	TRBJ1-5	15	CASSSLRARNQPQHF	TGTGCCAGCAGTTCCCTCAGGGCGCGGAATCAGCCCCAGCATTTT
-	TRBV5-1	TRBD1	TRBJ1-5	15	CASSFGQGSNQPQHF	TGCGCCAGCAGCTTCGGACAGGGGAGCAATCAGCCCCAGCATTTT
-	TRBV9	TRBD1	TRBJ2-2	16	CASSHRQGPNTGELFF	TGTGCCAGCAGCCACCGACAGGGCCCGAACACCGGGGAGCTGTTTTTT
-	TRBV9	TRBD1	TRBJ2-1	12	CASSGYRGEQFF	TGTGCCAGCAGCGGTTACAGGGGTGAGCAGTTCTTC
-	TRBV25-1	-	TRBJ1-4	14	CASSEWTTEEKLFF	TGTGCCAGCAGTGAATGGACTACAGAAGAAAAACTGTTTTTT
once	TRBV7-9	-	TRBJ1-3	16	CASSLSTGATGNTIYF	TGTGCCAGCAGCTTATCTACAGGAGCTACTGGAAACACCATATATTTT
-	TRBV2	-	TRBJ1-4	13	CASSEQGTEKLFF	TGTGCCAGCAGTGAACAGGGTACTGAAAAACTGTTTTTT
-	TRBV5-1	-	TRBJ2-2	14	CASSLVANTGELFF	TGCGCCAGCAGCTTGGTAGCGAACACCGGGGAGCTGTTTTTT
-	TRBV15	TRBD2	TRBJ2-7	17	CATSSLGRLAGRYEQYF	TGTGCCACCAGCTCCCTAGGCCGACTAGCGGGGAGGTACGAGCAGTACTTC
-	TRBV20-1	-	TRBJ2-2	10	CSAEKGELFF	TGCAGTGCCGAGAAGGGGGAGCTGTTTTTT
-	TRBV7-6	TRBD1	TRBJ2-5	16	CASSSFGTGRKETQYF	TGTGCCAGCAGCTCGTTTGGGACAGGGAGGAAAGAGACCCAGTACTTC
-	TRBV4-3	-	TRBJ2-6	18	CASSQDSRLISGANVLTF	TGCGCCAGCAGCCAAGATAGCCGACTGATATCTGGGGCCAACGTCCTGACTTTC
-	TRBV7-6	TRBD1	TRBJ1-3	16	CASSLVTGAGGNTIYF	TGTGCCAGCAGCTTAGTAACAGGGGCCGGTGGAAACACCATATATTTT
-	TRBV28	-	TRBJ2-5	13	CASSLGGTETQYF	TGTGCCAGCAGTTTAGGAGGGACGGAGACCCAGTACTTC
-	TRBV6-6	-	TRBJ2-1	14	CASRTGQGLNEQFF	TGTGCCAGCAGGACCGGACAGGGACTAAATGAGCAGTTCTTC
-	TRBV28	-	TRBJ2-3	15	CASTLSGTGGDTQYF	TGTGCCAGCACCCTATCCGGGACCGGGGGAGATACGCAGTATTTT
-	TRBV4-1	TRBD2	TRBJ2-5	18	CASSQAETGTSVQETQYF	TGCGCCAGCAGCCAAGCCGAAACCGGGACTAGCGTCCAAGAGACCCAGTACTTC
-	TRBV6-5	-	TRBJ1-6	16	CASSYQVMSENSPLHF	TGTGCCAGCAGTTACCAAGTTATGAGTGAAAATTCACCCCTCCACTTT